A single sample gave rise to the 21 T cell receptor beta chains below, sequenced in a study of Graves' ophthalmopathy and Graves' hyperthyroidism (dated 2018 in TCRdb). TCRdb names Illumina HiSeq 2000 as the instrument used. For repertoire sequencing, the TCR beta CDR3 regions were amplified from RNA transcripts. The first round was an RT-PCR using HTBI primers with the Qiagen OneStep RT-PCR kit, and this first round was followed by a second-round multiplex PCR, then size selection and purification. The raw public reads went through TCRdb reprocessing: fastp at Q25, MiXCR clone calling, in-frame beta chains kept. When rows share a CDR3 protein, they turn into one entry using the most common DNA and genes. This sample gives 900,000 to 1,200,000 distinct CDR3 sequences in total; around a third of them show up just once. The ten top clones hold 11% of the sample. The specimen was peripheral blood or thyroid tissue (not recorded which). The receptors were gathered from an adult man with Graves' hyperthyroidism.

Note on this clonotype: This could be a read error, since a much larger clone is one nucleotide away. The chain links TRBV19 to TRBJ2-5; 9 bases fit TRBD1. CDR3 length: 14 amino acids. The germline V gene encodes CDR1 LNHDA and CDR2 SQIVND (reference sequence). The CDR3 nucleotides are TGTACCAGTAGTATAGGGACAGGGCTGGAGACCCAGTACTTC. Translated: CTSSIGTGLETQYF.

This clonotype was seen a few times. The chain couples TRBV3-1 to TRBJ1-2, with a tentative D call TRBD1 (5 bases). The germline V and J ends were trimmed by 2 bases and 8 bases, with 12 bases remaining between them. Germline V CDR1 and CDR2: LGHDT, YNNKEL (reference sequence). CDR3 length: 13 amino acids. The CDR3 is CASSQYEGPGYTF. DNA of the CDR3: TGTGCCAGCAGCCAATACGAGGGGCCAGGCTACACCTTC.

The V and J genes are TRBV29-1 and TRBJ2-7; D may be TRBD2 (5 bases). The V gene's germline CDR1 is SQVTM and CDR2 ANQGSEA. Trimming stripped 4 bases from V and 4 bases from J, with 14 bases between. The CDR3 consists of 13 residues. The CDR3 bases are TGCAGCGTTGGACGGGGAAACCCTTACGAGCAGTACTTC. Amino acid sequence: CSVGRGNPYEQYF.

This chain joins TRBV20-1 and TRBJ2-3; TRBD1 is a possible D gene (6 bases). The V end was cut by 6 bases, the J end by 2 bases, with 15 bases between. CDR1 is DFQATT, CDR2 SNEGSKA, per germline (reference sequence). The CDR3 loop spans 14 amino acids. The CDR3 loop is CSANRDTSTDTQYF. The CDR3 coding sequence is TGCAGTGCCAACCGGGACACTTCCACAGATACGCAGTATTTT.

A word on this clonotype: Being one base from a much bigger clone, this may be a read error. This chain uses TRBV4-3 with TRBJ1-6; D uncertain. Germline CDR1 is LGHNA and CDR2 is YSLEER. This CDR3 region has 16 residues. The CDR3 protein is CAGSQESETYNSPLHF. CDR3 bases: TGCGCCGGCAGCCAAGAGTCGGAGACCTATAATTCACCCCTCCACTTT.

CDR3 protein: CASSELDDGNTEAFF. CDR3 nucleotides: TGTGCCAGCAGTGAGCTGGATGATGGTAACACTGAAGCTTTCTTT. The chain links TRBV25-1 to TRBJ1-1; D remains unclear. Germline assignment: CDR1 MGHDK and CDR2 SYGVNS. The CDR3 is 15 amino acids. The ends were cut back, 3 bases at V and 2 bases at J, with 13 bases in the middle.

The V call is TRBV7-2, the J call TRBJ1-2; D is undetermined. The V end lost 5 bases, the J end lost 4 bases, and 20 bases lay between the germline ends. Germline V gene data show CDR1 as SGHTA and CDR2 as FQGNSA. This CDR3 region has 16 residues. CDR3 sequence (DNA): TGTGCCAGCAGCCCGCCGGGAGGATGGCAGGCCTATGGCTACACCTTC. Residues: CASSPPGGWQAYGYTF.

The chain joins TRBV27 to TRBJ1-1; D possibly corresponds to TRBD1 (5 bases). The CDR3 sequence is 16 residues long. Germline lookup yields CDR1 MNHEY and CDR2 SMNVEV (reference sequence). V was clipped by 6 bases and J by 0 bases, with 17 bases between them. The CDR3 is CASRSPRVGVNTEAFF. CDR3 DNA: TGTGCCAGCAGATCCCCCCGGGTAGGGGTGAACACTGAAGCTTTCTTT.

V and J are TRBV20-1 and TRBJ1-5, with D unclear. Germline assignment: CDR1 DFQATT and CDR2 SNEGSKA (reference sequence). Trimming pared 5 bases from V and 4 bases from J, leaving 15 bases between. The CDR3 sequence is 14 residues long. CDR3: CSAPPLRRNQPQHF. The DNA of the CDR3 is TGCAGTGCTCCCCCCTTGCGGAGAAATCAGCCCCAGCATTTT.

Written as DNA, the CDR3 is TGTGCCAGCAGTGGGGGGGGGGCCCAGAACACTGAAGCTTTCTTT. Protein sequence: CASSGGGAQNTEAFF. The rearrangement links TRBV6-5 to TRBJ1-1, with D possibly TRBD1 on 6 matching bases. This CDR3 is 15 amino acids long. V shed 5 bases and J shed 1 base, with 14 bases lying between them. CDR1 and CDR2 from the germline V gene are MNHEY and SVGAGI.

This clonotype was found many times. The V call is TRBV7-2, the J call TRBJ1-1; D is ambiguous. The CDR3 has 16 residues. Germline CDR1 and CDR2: SGHTA and FQGNSA. V dropped 2 bases and J dropped 0 bases, with 13 bases sitting between them. The CDR3 DNA reads TGTGCCAGCAGCTTAACGGCAGGATCGATGAACACTGAAGCTTTCTTT. It yields the protein CASSLTAGSMNTEAFF.

This chain connects TRBV10-3 to TRBJ1-5, with 10 bases identical to TRBD1. From germline, CDR1 is ENHRY and CDR2 SYGVKD. Trimming removed 10 bases from V and 6 bases from J; junction bases left unmatched: 9. This CDR3 contains 14 residues. Written as DNA, the CDR3 is TGTGCCAGCAGATTTGGGACAGGGGCTCAGCCCCAGCATTTT. Its protein is CASRFGTGAQPQHF.

This clonotype has a handful of counts. The genes are TRBV2 and TRBJ2-6; no firm D call. Deletions cut 9 bases from V and 0 bases from J, with 15 bases between. The germline V gene encodes CDR1 SNHLY and CDR2 FYNNEI. The CDR3 spans 16 residues. CDR3 nucleotide sequence: TGTGCCAGGCTCAGGCTCTCTCTCTCTGGGGCCAACGTCCTGACTTTC. Amino acids: CARLRLSLSGANVLTF.

This clonotype came up many times. The CDR3 bases are TGTGCCAGCAGCTTAGGGGACAGGGAGAACTCACCCCTCCACTTT. It specifies CASSLGDRENSPLHF. The chain joins TRBV11-2 to TRBJ1-6; 9 bases map to TRBD1. CDR3 length equals 15 residues. CDR1 and CDR2 from the germline V gene are SGHAT and FQNNGV. V lost 1 base, J lost 10 bases, and 5 bases stayed unmatched.

The chain recombines TRBV12-3 or TRBV12-4 with TRBJ2-5, with 15 bases identical to TRBD2. V shed 11 bases and J 2 bases; nucleotides not matched to a gene: 3. CDR3 size: 14 residues. The CDR3 DNA follows: TGTGCCGCAGGACTAGCGGGGGGGCAAGAGACCCAGTACTTC. This sequence encodes CAAGLAGGQETQYF.

The chain links TRBV2 to TRBJ2-3; D ambiguous. V lost 3 bases and J lost 1, with 5 bases in between. The CDR3 contains 13 residues. Germline lookup yields CDR1 SNHLY and CDR2 FYNNEI. CDR3 DNA: TGTGCCAGCAGTGATATTGGCACAGATACGCAGTATTTT. This sequence encodes CASSDIGTDTQYF.

The V and J genes are TRBV12-3 or TRBV12-4 and TRBJ2-7; D might be TRBD1 (5 bases). The CDR3 runs to 18 residues. The V end lost 3 bases, the J end lost 2 bases, and 23 bases lay between the germline ends. The CDR3 loop is CASSFVQGQLPDPYEQYF. CDR3 DNA sequence: TGTGCCAGCAGTTTTGTTCAGGGTCAATTGCCCGACCCCTACGAGCAGTACTTC.

This clonotype was observed at least ten times. The chain joins TRBV7-2 to TRBJ1-5; tentatively, D is TRBD1 (6 bases). The CDR3 runs 14 residues. Trimming removed 1 base from V and 7 bases from J, with 11 bases in between. Germline-derived CDR1 and CDR2 are SGHTA and FQGNSA. CDR3 amino acids: CASSLEGGRQPQHF. DNA of the CDR3: TGTGCCAGCAGCTTAGAAGGGGGGAGGCAGCCCCAGCATTTT. The variable domain in full, completed from reference TRBV7-2 and TRBJ1-5, reads GAGVSQSPSNKVTEKGKDVELRCDPISGHTALYWYRQSLGQGLEFLIYFQGNSAPDKSGLPSDRFSAERTGGSVSTLTIQRTQQEDSAVYLCASSLEGGRQPQHFGDGTRLSIL.

This chain connects TRBV27 to TRBJ1-5, with D tentatively TRBD1 (6 bases). The CDR3 extends over 14 amino acids. Trimming left V 3 bases short and J 5 bases short, with 11 bases between. The V gene's germline CDR1 is MNHEY and CDR2 SMNVEV (reference sequence). The CDR3 here is CASSFSGQHQPQHF. The CDR3 bases are TGTGCCAGCAGTTTTTCTGGACAGCATCAGCCCCAGCATTTT.

This clonotype occurred once. Likely a read error: the CDR3 ends without its conserved phenylalanine or tryptophan. The chain couples TRBV10-3 to TRBJ2-5; D may be TRBD1 (5 bases). Germline assignment: CDR1 ENHRY and CDR2 SYGVKD. The CDR3 is 12 residues long. V shed 5 bases and J shed 5 bases, with 9 bases lying between them. CDR3 sequence: CAISLGVETQYL. The CDR3 bases are TGTGCCATCAGTCTAGGGGTGGAGACCCAGTACCTC.

The V gene is TRBV10-3, the J gene TRBJ1-1; 10 bases map to TRBD1. Germline-derived CDR1 and CDR2 are ENHRY and SYGVKD. The V and J ends lost 4 bases and 4 bases, in that order; junction bases with no gene match: 6. The CDR3 covers 15 residues. The CDR3 DNA reads as TGTGCCATCAGTGTTAGCGGGACAGGGGTCACTGAAGCTTTCTTT. It yields the protein CAISVSGTGVTEAFF.